This T cell receptor beta chain was sequenced for a study of blood T cell repertoires in COVID-19. Study context: Material from acute and convalescent COVID-19 was sourced from the United States, Italy and Spain.

The table came from immunoSEQ multiplex PCR; TCRdb's copy has only in-frame clones and leaves some out. The table lists a few hundred thousand clones, roughly nine tenths of them singletons. Sequenced material: PBMCs or T cells enriched from blood (not recorded which). This clonotype was sampled from a woman aged 30 to 39 who had recovered from COVID-19.

This CDR3 is CATSDRGIFNTGELFF. The CDR3 nucleotides read TGTGCCACCAGTGATCGGGGTATTTTCAACACCGGGGAGCTGTTTTTT. This rearrangement joins TRBV24-1 to TRBJ2-2; the D gene is possibly TRBD2 (5 bases). Trimming pared 3 bases from V and 2 bases from J, leaving 12 bases between. CDR3 length: 16 amino acids. Germline CDR1 reads KGHDR; CDR2 reads SFDVKD.